This T cell receptor (beta chain) appears in the sequencing data of a study of blood T cell repertoires in COVID-19. Generated by immunoSEQ multiplex PCR, the TCRdb table keeps only in-frame clones and is missing some. The table has about 400,000 clones, more than 85% seen once. Unmatched junction bases numbered 15, after V lost 0 bases and J lost 0 bases. Germline assignment: CDR1 MRHNA and CDR2 SNTAGT. This CDR3 spans 22 amino acids. J is TRBJ2-6 and V is TRBV6-4; 9 bases map to TRBD2. This receptor was identified in a woman under 40 who had recovered from COVID-19. The sequenced sample was PBMCs or T cells enriched from blood (not recorded which). CDR3 amino acids: CASSDSIIGLAFSPSGANVLTF. CDR3 sequence (DNA): TGTGCCAGCAGTGACTCGATTATAGGACTAGCGTTTAGCCCCTCTGGGGCCAACGTCCTGACTTTC.